Listed here is a single T cell receptor (beta chain). Its antigen is unidentified. Three rounds of nested PCR, following a modified ARM-PCR protocol, produced the TCRbeta library. TCRdb re-analysed the multiplex PCR reads in MiXCR, keeping a single row per CDR3 protein. The sample includes some 90,000 distinct CDR3 sequences, around three fifths of them seen just once. The data were obtained in a study of tumor and adjacent non-tumor tissue in lung cancer. Study in general: The patients, 10 to 11 men and 4 to 6 women, were roughly 31 to 85 with stage I to III disease.

CDR3 length: 14 residues. The V gene end was trimmed by 3 bases and the J gene end by 6 bases; junction bases not matched to a gene: 7. Looked up from germline, CDR1 is SGDLS and CDR2 is YYNGEE. No cell sorting was done before RNA was extracted from the tissue. The study, taken as a whole, reports: TCR diversity was significantly greater in tumor than normal lung tissue. Top 100 clones took a larger repertoire share in normal lung.

V usage is TRBV9 and J usage is TRBJ1-1, with TRBD1 matching over 8 bases. The receptor comes from a man in his 70s with non-small cell lung cancer. The sequenced sample was lung tumor tissue. CDR3: CASSARQGISEAFF. The CDR3 DNA reads as TGTGCCAGCAGCGCCCGACAGGGGATCTCTGAAGCTTTCTTT.